The 17 T cell receptor beta chains below were found in one sample sequenced in a study of blood T cell repertoires in COVID-19. The table came from immunoSEQ multiplex PCR; TCRdb's copy has only in-frame clones and leaves some out. The data show roughly 130,000 clones, with roughly 90% seen just once and roughly 5% held by the top ten. The sequencing sample was made of peripheral blood. All receptors come from a man aged 55-75 years with COVID-19, enrolled during active disease.

The chain combines TRBV11-3 with TRBJ2-1; 10 nucleotides match TRBD2. J was trimmed by 4 bases and V by 1 base; bases with no gene match: 1. This CDR3 region has 15 residues. Germline values: CDR1 SGHNT, CDR2 YENEEA. The CDR3 DNA follows: TGTGCCAGCAGCTTAGTAGCGGGAGGTTACAATGAGCAGTTCTTC. It is translated as CASSLVAGGYNEQFF.

The V and J genes are TRBV3-1 (or the pseudogene TRBV3-2) and TRBJ2-3; tentatively, D is TRBD2 (6 bases). Germline V CDR1 and CDR2: LGHDT, YNNKEL (reference sequence). The CDR3 runs to 15 residues. V was shortened by 2 bases and J by 1 base, with 10 bases between the two germline ends. As DNA, the CDR3 is TGTGCCAGCAGCCAAAGGCGGGACGGCACAGATACGCAGTATTTT. This sequence encodes CASSQRRDGTDTQYF.

V usage is TRBV9 and J usage is TRBJ2-7, with D possibly matching TRBD2 (6 bases). The CDR3 totals 12 residues. Deletions cut 2 bases from V and 6 bases from J, with 9 bases between. Germline assignment: CDR1 SGDLS and CDR2 YYNGEE. Written as DNA, the CDR3 is TGTGCCAGCAGCGTCGGAGGGGCCGAGCAGTACTTC. This sequence encodes CASSVGGAEQYF.

V usage is TRBV10-1 and J usage is TRBJ1-3; TRBD1 agrees at 9 bases. Per germline, CDR1 WNHNN and CDR2 SYGVQD (reference sequence). CDR3 length equals 13 residues. V gave up 9 bases and J gave up 9 bases; unmatched junction bases: 9. The CDR3 sequence: CASEGTGKGTIYF. The CDR3 DNA reads as TGCGCCAGTGAAGGGACAGGGAAGGGCACCATATATTTT.

This rearrangement joins TRBV7-9 to TRBJ2-7, with 9 positions matching TRBD1. The CDR3 is 13 amino acids. The germline gives CDR1 SEHNR, CDR2 FQNEAQ (reference sequence). After removal of 4 bases from V and 5 bases from J, the junction contained 3 bases not matched to a gene. The CDR3 reads CASSWDRADEQYF. The DNA of the CDR3 is TGTGCCAGCAGCTGGGACAGGGCCGACGAGCAGTACTTC.

The chain is built from TRBV12-3 or TRBV12-4 and TRBJ2-2, with no clear D. The CDR3 runs to 13 residues. V lost 2 bases and J 3 bases, leaving 4 bases between the germline ends. Here the CDR3 reads CASSLLDTGELFF. The CDR3 DNA is TGTGCCAGCAGTTTACTCGACACCGGGGAGCTGTTTTTT.

The chain links TRBV12-5 to TRBJ1-1, with D hard to call. Trimming cost V 2 bases and J 8 bases, with 15 bases left between them. The CDR3 runs to 14 residues. Germline V lookup: CDR1 LGHNT, CDR2 FRNRAP. The CDR3 region is CASGLSIERMEAFF. As DNA, the CDR3 is TGTGCTAGTGGTTTGTCCATTGAGAGGATGGAAGCTTTCTTT.

This clone was seen a few times. The chain recombines TRBV6-6 with TRBJ2-5, with 7 bases lining up with TRBD2. The CDR3 has 13 amino acids. In germline, CDR1 is MNHNY, CDR2 SVGAGI (reference sequence). V was pared by 7 bases and J by 4 bases, with 6 bases of the junction left unmatched. CDR3 bases: TGTGCCAGCACTCCTCCGGGAGGAGAGACCCAGTACTTC. Its protein is CASTPPGGETQYF.

The chain carries TRBV5-1 and TRBJ2-2, with D perhaps matching TRBD1 (5 bases). The CDR3 sequence is 14 residues long. The germline gives CDR1 SGHRS, CDR2 YFSETQ. V was trimmed by 0 bases and J by 4 bases, leaving 7 bases between them. This CDR3 is CASSLGQPTGELFF. The CDR3 DNA reads TGCGCCAGCAGCTTGGGACAGCCCACCGGGGAGCTGTTTTTT.

The chain joins TRBV6-6 to TRBJ2-7; 9 positions agree with TRBD1. The CDR3 is 17 residues long. V lost 5 bases to trimming and J lost 2 bases; unmatched junction nucleotides: 13. Looked up from germline, CDR1 is MNHNY and CDR2 is SVGAGI (reference sequence). Here the CDR3 DNA reads TGTGCCAGCAGTCCAGGACAGGGGTTCCGCCTCACCTACGAGCAGTACTTC. Protein product: CASSPGQGFRLTYEQYF.

This chain joins TRBV28 and TRBJ2-4; a possible D gene is TRBD2 (5 bases). The V gene lost 2 bases and the J gene lost 3 bases, with 11 bases spanning the gap. This CDR3 is built from 15 residues. Germline V gives CDR1 MDHEN, CDR2 SYDVKM. The CDR3 region is CASSLGADVKNIQYF. CDR3 DNA: TGTGCCAGCAGTTTAGGAGCGGATGTCAAAAACATTCAGTACTTC.

V usage is TRBV3-1 (or the pseudogene TRBV3-2) and J usage is TRBJ2-1; D is possibly TRBD2 (5 bases). This CDR3 comprises 16 residues. V was cut by 0 bases and J by 9 bases, with 18 bases left in between. The germline CDR1 and CDR2 sequences are LGHDT and YNNKEL (reference sequence). The chain's CDR3 is CASSQEWAGGGVEQFF. The CDR3 region has the DNA TGTGCCAGCAGCCAAGAATGGGCTGGCGGAGGTGTTGAGCAGTTCTTC.

This rearrangement joins TRBV28 to TRBJ2-7; D perhaps matches TRBD1 (6 bases). The CDR3 is 15 amino acids. V was pared by 6 bases and J by 1 base, with 16 bases between. Germline assignment: CDR1 MDHEN and CDR2 SYDVKM. CDR3 nucleotides: TGTGCCAGCAGGCAAGGGGGAGAACGATCCTACGAGCAGTACTTC. This sequence encodes CASRQGGERSYEQYF.

The gene calls are TRBV6-2 or TRBV6-3 and TRBJ2-7, with 7 nucleotides matching TRBD2. The germline gives CDR1 MNHEY, CDR2 SVGEGT. This CDR3 has 15 residues. Trimming removed 0 bases from V and 3 bases from J; junction bases left unmatched: 5. The CDR3 sequence is CASSYSTRGSYEQYF. Here the CDR3 DNA reads TGTGCCAGCAGTTACTCTACTCGCGGGAGCTACGAGCAGTACTTC.

The V gene is TRBV28, the J gene TRBJ1-3; D not resolved. V was shortened by 1 base and J by 1 base, with 5 bases between the two germline ends. The V gene's germline CDR1 is MDHEN and CDR2 SYDVKM. CDR3 length: 14 amino acids. CDR3 region: CASSLSESGNTIYF. The CDR3 bases are TGTGCCAGCAGTTTATCGGAGTCTGGAAACACCATATATTTT.

The chain is built from TRBV27 and TRBJ1-5; D is unresolved. The V gene lost 1 base and the J gene lost 7 bases, with 8 bases spanning the gap. This CDR3 comprises 13 residues. Germline V gives CDR1 MNHEY, CDR2 SMNVEV (reference sequence). The CDR3: CASSLWFGQPQHF. CDR3 coding DNA: TGTGCCAGCAGTTTATGGTTTGGCCAGCCCCAGCATTTT.

This chain connects TRBV28 to TRBJ1-1, with TRBD1 matching over 9 bases. Germline values: CDR1 MDHEN, CDR2 SYDVKM. V dropped 11 bases and J dropped 0; count of bases not matched to a gene: 10. CDR3 length: 15 amino acids. Here the CDR3 reads CAGTTGGGLNTEAFF. CDR3 coding DNA: TGTGCCGGAACGACAGGGGGGGGATTGAACACTGAAGCTTTCTTT.